This is a list of T cell receptor beta chains from one sample in a study of T cell changes during pregnancy in multiple sclerosis. TCRdb's copy holds only in-frame clones and misses some; the assay was immunoSEQ multiplex PCR. The sample lists 50,000 or so clones; 85% to 95% were seen once. The starting material was CD4+ T cells from peripheral blood mononuclear cells, obtained in the third trimester of pregnancy. Every receptor here comes from a female donor with multiple sclerosis, enrolled in a pregnancy study. Both conserved end residues are part of each CDR3. A D gene is named only where the DNA matches it firmly. Size values are once, few and many counts, or a class for expanded clones, and some rows have none.

.	TRBV2	TRBJ2-3	.	TGTGCCAGTGGAAGGGGGAATACGCAGTATTTT	CASGRGNTQYF
.	TRBV5-6	TRBJ2-5	TRBD2	TGTGCCAGCAGCTTCCGGGGGGAAGAGACCCAGTACTTC	CASSFRGEETQYF
.	TRBV7-8	TRBJ1-4	.	TGTGCCAGCAGCTTAATAGGGACTCTTAATGAAAAACTGTTTTTT	CASSLIGTLNEKLFF
.	TRBV18	TRBJ1-4	TRBD1	TGTGCCAGCTCACGGGACAGGGGGAATCGGGAAAAACTGTTTTTT	CASSRDRGNREKLFF
.	TRBV18	TRBJ1-2	.	TGTGCCAGCTCACCACGTTTAGGGGATGGCTACACCTTC	CASSPRLGDGYTF
.	TRBV9	TRBJ2-3	.	TGTGCCAGCAGCGTAGCGGGGGTAGGGACAGATACGCAGTATTTT	CASSVAGVGTDTQYF
.	TRBV19	TRBJ2-5	.	TGTGCCAGTAGTTTCGGTCGGTTGGAAGAGACCCAGTACTTC	CASSFGRLEETQYF
.	TRBV11-2	TRBJ2-3	TRBD2	TGTGCCAGCAGCTTAGGTAGCGGGGGCACAGATACGCAGTATTTT	CASSLGSGGTDTQYF
once	TRBV27	TRBJ1-4	TRBD1	TGTGCCAGCAGTTTAACGTGGGACAGGGGTGAAAAACTGTTTTTT	CASSLTWDRGEKLFF
once	TRBV27	TRBJ2-7	.	TGTGCCAGCAGTTTAAGGAGACAGGACCCCGGAGAGCAGTACTTC	CASSLRRQDPGEQYF
.	TRBV6-5	TRBJ1-3	.	TGTGCCAGCAGTCCCCAGGGCACCTCTGGAAACACCATATATTTT	CASSPQGTSGNTIYF
.	TRBV5-1	TRBJ1-4	TRBD1	TGCGCCAGCAGCTTACAGGGGGAGAAGGAAAAACTGTTTTTT	CASSLQGEKEKLFF
once	TRBV11-1	TRBJ1-1	TRBD1	TGTGCCTCGAAGGGACAGGGGTATACTGAAGCTTTCTTT	CASKGQGYTEAFF
.	TRBV19	TRBJ1-3	.	TGTGCCAGTACCCACCGACAGACTGGAAACACCATATATTTT	CASTHRQTGNTIYF
few	TRBV29-1	TRBJ1-1	.	TGCAGCGTTGCGAGGGCGAGGAACACTGAAGCTTTCTTT	CSVARARNTEAFF
few	TRBV5-1	TRBJ2-1	TRBD2	TGCGCCAGCAGTCAGATGGCACGGGGGGGGTCGGATGAGCAGTTCTTC	CASSQMARGGSDEQFF
.	TRBV4-3	TRBJ2-4	.	TGCGCCAGCAGCCAAGTAGGAGGAATAGCGAACATTCAGTACTTC	CASSQVGGIANIQYF
.	TRBV9	TRBJ1-2	TRBD1	TGTGCCAGCAGCGTAGCTACAGGGGGGAAAGGCTACACCTTC	CASSVATGGKGYTF
.	TRBV5-8	TRBJ2-3	.	TGTGCCAGCAGCTTGCTAACGCGGCCCACAGATACGCAGTATTTT	CASSLLTRPTDTQYF
.	TRBV7-9	TRBJ2-7	.	TGTGCCAGCAGCTTGGGGGCAGGTGCCACCTACGAGCAGTACTTC	CASSLGAGATYEQYF
.	TRBV19	TRBJ1-5	TRBD1	TGTGCCAGTAGTACGACCAGACAGGGGGCGAGCAATCAGCCCCAGCATTTT	CASSTTRQGASNQPQHF
.	TRBV7-2	TRBJ1-5	.	TGTGCCAGCAGGAAAACAGGGATGGGTAGCAATCAGCCCCAGCATTTT	CASRKTGMGSNQPQHF
.	TRBV18	TRBJ2-7	.	TGTGCCAGCTCACCGACCGGGCCCGGGGGACTGATCTACGAGCAGTACTTC	CASSPTGPGGLIYEQYF
once	TRBV10-3	TRBJ2-7	TRBD2	TGTGCCATCAGCGGGACTAGGTCAGGCCACGAGCAGTACTTC	CAISGTRSGHEQYF
.	TRBV19	TRBJ1-2	TRBD1	TGTGCCAGTAGTATTCATCCCGCAGGGGGCTGGAGCTATGGCTACACCTTC	CASSIHPAGGWSYGYTF
.	TRBV14	TRBJ1-4	.	TGTGCCAGCAGCCCCACAGGGCGAGAACGGGAAAAACTGTTTTTT	CASSPTGREREKLFF
.	TRBV18	TRBJ2-7	TRBD2	TGTGCCAGCAGACGGGGAGCGGGAAGGTACGAGCAGTACTTC	CASRRGAGRYEQYF
.	TRBV7-3	TRBJ1-2	.	TGTGCCAGCAGTCCGACAGTGGGTGGTGGCTACACCTTC	CASSPTVGGGYTF
.	TRBV7-2	TRBJ1-1	TRBD1	TGTGCCAGCAGCTTGGACAGGGGGATGAACACTGAAGCTTTCTTT	CASSLDRGMNTEAFF
.	TRBV19	TRBJ1-3	.	TGTGCCAGTAGTATGGAGGGGAAGCGCTCTGGAAACACCATATATTTT	CASSMEGKRSGNTIYF
.	TRBV7-8	TRBJ1-5	TRBD1	TGTGCCAGCAGCTCCCAGACAGGGGGAGTGGAGCCCCAGCATTTT	CASSSQTGGVEPQHF
.	TRBV4-3	TRBJ1-4	.	TGCGCCAGCAGCCAAGGACAGGCAATGAATGAAAAACTGTTTTTT	CASSQGQAMNEKLFF
.	TRBV9	TRBJ1-5	.	TGTGCCAGCAGCGTAACAGGGTATCAGCCCCAGCATTTT	CASSVTGYQPQHF
once	TRBV18	TRBJ1-2	TRBD1	TGTGCCAGCTCACCGGGACAGGGGGCAGGTGGCTACACCTTC	CASSPGQGAGGYTF
.	TRBV29-1	TRBJ1-6	TRBD1	TGCAGCGTGCGACAGGGAAGGGATTCACCCCTCCACTTT	CSVRQGRDSPLHF
.	TRBV29-1	TRBJ2-7	.	TGCAGCGTTCAGGCCAGTATCTACGAGCAGTACTTC	CSVQASIYEQYF
.	TRBV7-2	TRBJ2-2	.	TGTGCCAGCAGCGTGACAGGCCCGAAAACCGGGGAGCTGTTTTTT	CASSVTGPKTGELFF
.	TRBV6-5	TRBJ1-2	.	TGTGCCAGCACCCCCGGGGTGGGGGGCTACACCTTC	CASTPGVGGYTF
.	TRBV4-3	TRBJ2-3	.	TGCGCCAGCAGCCAAGAGGGTAGCCCCACAGATACGCAGTATTTT	CASSQEGSPTDTQYF
.	TRBV5-4	TRBJ2-7	TRBD1	TGTGCCAGCAGCCCTAGACAGGGCCTGAGGGAGCAGTACTTC	CASSPRQGLREQYF
.	TRBV14	TRBJ1-6	.	TGTGCCAGCAGTGGAGGGACTTATAATTCACCCCTCCACTTT	CASSGGTYNSPLHF
.	TRBV6-6	TRBJ1-2	.	TGTGCCAGCAGCCTCCAGGGCATAAGCTATGGCTACACCTTC	CASSLQGISYGYTF
.	TRBV15	TRBJ1-3	.	TGTGCCACCAGCAGACTCTCTGGTGGGGCGCTAAGCTCTGGAAACACCATATATTTT	CATSRLSGGALSSGNTIYF
.	TRBV19	TRBJ2-5	TRBD2	TGTGCCAGTAGTATCCCCGGGGGGGGGCGGAACTTC	CASSIPGGGRNF
.	TRBV29-1	TRBJ1-2	.	TGCAGCGTTGAAGATCTCGGGGGGGGGAGGGTCTATGGCTACACCTTC	CSVEDLGGGRVYGYTF
.	TRBV2	TRBJ2-2	TRBD2	TGTGCCAGGGGTGGGACTAGCCGTAACACCGGGGAGCTGTTTTTT	CARGGTSRNTGELFF
.	TRBV4-3	TRBJ1-1	.	TGCGCCAGCAGCCTGACAACAGGGTACAAAGCTTTCTTT	CASSLTTGYKAFF
.	TRBV6-6	TRBJ2-3	.	TGTGCCGGGTCGGGAGAGGGCGATACGCAGTATTTT	CAGSGEGDTQYF
.	TRBV10-3	TRBJ1-1	.	TGTGCCATCGCGCTTGGGGCAGGGAGGACTGAAGCTTTCTTT	CAIALGAGRTEAFF
.	TRBV28	TRBJ2-3	.	TGTGCCAGCAGTCCCAACACAGATACGCAGTATTTT	CASSPNTDTQYF
.	TRBV9	TRBJ2-7	TRBD1	TGTGCCAGCAGCGTAGACCCGACAGGGACCTCCTACGAGCAGTACTTC	CASSVDPTGTSYEQYF
.	TRBV6-5	TRBJ2-1	.	TGTGCCAGCAGGGGCCGGGACTCTTCCTACAATGAGCAGTTCTTC	CASRGRDSSYNEQFF
.	TRBV7-2	TRBJ2-4	.	TGTGCCAGCAGCTTCAGGGGGGACATTCAGTACTTC	CASSFRGDIQYF
.	TRBV27	TRBJ1-6	TRBD1	TGTGCCAGCATCGACAGGGGGAAGGGGTATAATTCACCCCTCCACTTT	CASIDRGKGYNSPLHF
.	TRBV5-4	TRBJ2-5	TRBD2	TGTGCCAGCAGCTTGAGAGCTAGCGGGGAGACCCAGTACTTC	CASSLRASGETQYF
.	TRBV2	TRBJ1-5	.	TGTGCCAGCAGCCGCGACTCTTGGGATCAGCCCCAGCATTTT	CASSRDSWDQPQHF
.	TRBV7-2	TRBJ2-2	TRBD2	TGTGCCAGCAGCTTAGTTCGGACTAGCGGACCTAACACCGGGGAGCTGTTTTTT	CASSLVRTSGPNTGELFF
.	TRBV19	TRBJ2-5	TRBD1	TGTGCCAGTAGGGAGAGGGGGCTGGAGACCCAGTACTTC	CASRERGLETQYF